Each of the 19 T cell receptor beta chains below was sequenced from the same sample in a study of shared T cell receptors in the human thymus. Clones were sequenced by immunoSEQ multiplex PCR, and TCRdb holds only the in-frame ones, with some missing. This table holds 700,000 to 750,000 clones, 75% to 90% found once. This same sample was also taken into another study, of human thymus T cells.

The sample taken for sequencing was thymocytes. All receptors come from a girl less than two years old with a congenital heart defect.

The V gene is TRBV6-6, the J gene TRBJ1-1, with 7 bases aligning to TRBD1. Per the germline V gene, CDR1 is MNHNY and CDR2 is SVGAGI (reference sequence). The CDR3 is 14 amino acids. J lost 5 bases, V lost 6 bases, and 9 bases had no gene match. The CDR3 loop is CASRTDRAKTEAFF. The CDR3 coding sequence is TGTGCCAGCAGGACCGACAGGGCGAAGACTGAAGCTTTCTTT.

The chain couples TRBV27 to TRBJ2-2, with D perhaps matching TRBD1 (6 bases). The CDR3 covers 15 residues. The germline V and J ends were trimmed by 7 bases and 3 bases, with 15 bases remaining between them. Germline V gene data show CDR1 as MNHEY and CDR2 as SMNVEV (reference sequence). The CDR3 DNA reads TGTGCCAGCACTCCGAGACACAGGGACACCGGGGAGCTGTTTTTT. This gives the protein CASTPRHRDTGELFF.

The genes are TRBV4-3 and TRBJ1-2; weak D call: TRBD1 (6 bases). The germline V and J ends were trimmed by 1 base and 2 bases, with 14 bases remaining between them. Germline CDR1 LGHNA, CDR2 YSLEER. This CDR3 contains 16 residues. The CDR3 spells CASSQGEGETNYGYTF. For the CDR3, the DNA is TGCGCCAGCAGCCAAGGGGAGGGGGAGACCAACTATGGCTACACCTTC.

This chain uses TRBV12-5 with TRBJ2-3, with TRBD1 matching over 10 bases. There are 20 residues in the CDR3. With 1 base clipped from V and 0 bases from J, the junction kept 13 bases outside the gene matches. Germline V gene sequence: CDR1 LGHNT, CDR2 FRNRAP. Here the CDR3 reads CASGLGDRGTGGTSTDTQYF. CDR3 bases: TGTGCTAGTGGTTTGGGGGACAGGGGTACGGGGGGGACTAGCACAGATACGCAGTATTTT.

This chain joins TRBV11-2 and TRBJ2-2, with 11 bases aligning to TRBD1. Trimming at V came to 5 bases and at J to 5 bases, leaving 13 bases not matched to a gene. The CDR3 covers 18 residues. Per the germline V gene, CDR1 is SGHAT and CDR2 is FQNNGV. The DNA for the CDR3 is TGTGCCAGCAGCCCTACGGACAGGGGGCGAGGATTAACCGGGGAGCTGTTTTTT. This translates into CASSPTDRGRGLTGELFF.

This chain links TRBV19 with TRBJ1-1; D may be TRBD1 (6 bases). Per germline, CDR1 LNHDA and CDR2 SQIVND (reference sequence). This CDR3 is 13 amino acids long. V gave up 8 bases and J gave up 1 base, with 11 bases separating them. The CDR3 sequence is CASRTVQNTEAFF. The CDR3 DNA sequence: TGTGCCAGTCGGACAGTCCAGAACACTGAAGCTTTCTTT. The complete variable domain, with remaining parts taken from reference TRBV19 and TRBJ1-1, reads DGGITQSPKYLFRKEGQNVTLSCEQNLNHDAMYWYRQDPGQGLRLIYYSQIVNDFQKGDIAEGYSVSREKKESFPLTVTSAQKNPTAFYLCASRTVQNTEAFFGQGTRLTVV.

This sequence joins TRBV5-1 and TRBJ2-7, with 8 bases that match TRBD1. Germline V CDR1 and CDR2: SGHRS, YFSETQ. This CDR3 spans 16 amino acids. J gave up 3 bases and V 4 bases, and 12 bases lay outside the gene matches. The chain's CDR3 is CASSPLAGGFNYEQYF. The CDR3, as DNA: TGCGCCAGCAGCCCACTAGCAGGGGGCTTTAACTACGAGCAGTACTTC. Based on the CDR3 plus reference TRBV5-1 and TRBJ2-7, the full variable domain is KAGVTQTPRYLIKTRGQQVTLSCSPISGHRSVSWYQQTPGQGLQFLFEYFSETQRNKGNFPGRFSGRQFSNSRSEMNVSTLELGDSALYLCASSPLAGGFNYEQYFGPGTRLTVT.

This chain connects TRBV9 to TRBJ2-7; TRBD2 might be the D (5 bases). V shed 3 bases and J shed 3 bases, with 16 bases lying between them. Germline V gene sequence: CDR1 SGDLS, CDR2 YYNGEE. The CDR3 covers 15 residues. The CDR3 nucleotides read TGTGCCAGCAGCGGCCAACCGAGAGGGATCTACGAGCAGTACTTC. Amino acids: CASSGQPRGIYEQYF.

This chain uses TRBV4-1 with TRBJ1-1; TRBD1 might be the D (5 bases). V lost 4 bases and J 9 bases, leaving 15 bases between the germline ends. The germline CDR1 and CDR2 sequences are MGHRA and YSYEKL. The CDR3 length is 13 residues. The CDR3 nucleotides are TGCGCCAGCAGCCGAGAGAGCGGGGACCAAGCTTTCTTT. Protein product: CASSRESGDQAFF.

The chain has TRBV6-1 and TRBJ2-2; D not resolved. Germline loops: CDR1 MNHNS, CDR2 SASEGT. The CDR3 loop spans 15 amino acids. V lost 7 bases and J lost 1, with 13 bases in between. The CDR3 DNA is TGTGCCAGCACCATGACTTTTCTGAACACCGGGGAGCTGTTTTTT. Its protein is CASTMTFLNTGELFF.

The chain links TRBV27 to TRBJ1-1; D not resolved. Germline loops: CDR1 MNHEY, CDR2 SMNVEV (reference sequence). CDR3 length equals 14 residues. Between the trimmed V and J ends, which lost 3 bases and 2 bases, there was a span of 10 bases. The CDR3 bases are TGTGCCAGCAGTTTTCAGAGACTAAACACTGAAGCTTTCTTT. It translates to CASSFQRLNTEAFF.

The rearrangement links TRBV19 to TRBJ2-3; a possible D gene is TRBD1 (5 bases). The CDR3 runs 17 residues. V lost 3 bases and J lost 8, with 24 bases in between. Looked up from germline, CDR1 is LNHDA and CDR2 is SQIVND (reference sequence). The CDR3: CASSIYRQNRNFSTQYF. DNA for the CDR3: TGTGCCAGTAGTATCTACCGCCAAAACAGGAATTTCAGTACGCAGTATTTT.

CDR3 region: CASTTWASYEQYF. As DNA, the CDR3 is TGTGCCAGCACCACATGGGCCAGCTACGAGCAGTACTTC. This chain connects TRBV6-6 to TRBJ2-7; D remains unclear. The CDR3 runs 13 residues. Trimming removed 7 bases at V and 3 bases at J, with 13 bases between. Germline CDR1 MNHNY, CDR2 SVGAGI (reference sequence).

J is TRBJ1-1 and V is TRBV5-1; weak D call: TRBD1 (5 bases). The germline V gene encodes CDR1 SGHRS and CDR2 YFSETQ. The CDR3 is made up of 12 amino acids. Trimming removed 5 bases at V and 2 bases at J, with 7 bases between. The CDR3 loop reads CASRQGNTEAFF. The CDR3 DNA sequence: TGCGCCAGCAGGCAGGGAAACACTGAAGCTTTCTTT.

J is TRBJ1-5 and V is TRBV6-1, with D unclear. The ends were cut back, 2 bases at V and 1 base at J, with 21 bases in the middle. From germline, CDR1 is MNHNS and CDR2 SASEGT. CDR3 length: 19 residues. The CDR3 here is CASSELGLAGVLSNQPQHF. The CDR3 DNA reads TGTGCCAGCAGTGAATTGGGTCTAGCTGGCGTACTGAGCAATCAGCCCCAGCATTTT.

The J gene is TRBJ1-2, the V gene TRBV7-9, with D maybe TRBD1 (5 bases). V was pared by 4 bases and J by 8 bases, with 29 bases between. The CDR3 is made up of 18 amino acids. Germline loops: CDR1 SEHNR, CDR2 FQNEAQ (reference sequence). The CDR3 bases are TGTGCCAGCAGCTCGGATGTCCTGGTTTTCTTACGAAGGGGCGGCTACACCTTC. It specifies CASSSDVLVFLRRGGYTF.

V usage is TRBV5-1 and J usage is TRBJ1-6, with 8 bases matching TRBD1. Germline V gene data show CDR1 as SGHRS and CDR2 as YFSETQ. Losses at the gene ends were 4 bases for V and 0 bases for J; bases not matched to a gene: 9. The CDR3 spans 18 residues. The DNA of the CDR3 is TGCGCCAGCAGCCACCGACAGGGGCCCAGCTCCTATAATTCACCCCTCCACTTT. It specifies CASSHRQGPSSYNSPLHF. Full variable domain (remainder filled in from reference TRBV5-1 and TRBJ1-6): KAGVTQTPRYLIKTRGQQVTLSCSPISGHRSVSWYQQTPGQGLQFLFEYFSETQRNKGNFPGRFSGRQFSNSRSEMNVSTLELGDSALYLCASSHRQGPSSYNSPLHFGNGTRLTVT.

The rearrangement joins TRBV2 to TRBJ2-3; weak D call: TRBD1 (6 bases). Germline V gene data show CDR1 as SNHLY and CDR2 as FYNNEI. V lost 3 bases to trimming and J lost 5 bases, with 12 bases between them. This CDR3 is built from 14 residues. CDR3 coding DNA: TGTGCCAGCAGTGATGTGGGGGCGGAAGATACGCAGTATTTT. This gives the protein CASSDVGAEDTQYF.

The chain recombines TRBV10-3 with TRBJ1-4; a weak D match, TRBD1 (5 bases). The CDR3 has 19 residues. Germline V gives CDR1 ENHRY, CDR2 SYGVKD. V was cut by 2 bases and J by 4 bases, with 23 bases left in between. The CDR3 DNA reads TGTGCCATCAGTGAGGGGGCGGGGGGATTAAGAAACGGTAATGAAAAACTGTTTTTT. It codes for CAISEGAGGLRNGNEKLFF.